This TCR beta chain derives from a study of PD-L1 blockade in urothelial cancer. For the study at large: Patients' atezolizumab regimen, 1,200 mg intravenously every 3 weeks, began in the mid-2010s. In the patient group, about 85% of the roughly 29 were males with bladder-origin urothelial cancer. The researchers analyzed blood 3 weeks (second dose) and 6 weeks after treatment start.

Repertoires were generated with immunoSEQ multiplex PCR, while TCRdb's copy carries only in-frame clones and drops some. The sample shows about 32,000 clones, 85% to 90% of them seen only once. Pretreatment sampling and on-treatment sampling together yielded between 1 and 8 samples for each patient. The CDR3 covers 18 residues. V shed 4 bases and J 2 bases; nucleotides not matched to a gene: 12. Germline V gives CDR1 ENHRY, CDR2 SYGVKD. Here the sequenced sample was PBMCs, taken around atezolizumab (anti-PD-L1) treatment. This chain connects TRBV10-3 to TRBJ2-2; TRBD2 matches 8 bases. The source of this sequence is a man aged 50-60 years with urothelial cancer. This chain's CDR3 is CAISGFRPAGGNTGELFF. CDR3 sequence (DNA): TGTGCCATCAGTGGATTTAGGCCCGCGGGGGGTAACACCGGGGAGCTGTTTTTT.